A selection of T cell receptor beta chains follows, all from one sample in a study of metastatic and nonmetastatic thyroid tumors. TCRdb re-clonotyped the PCR reads via MiXCR. The sample gives 25,000 to 35,000 clones, 11% of which show up once; approximately 15% is in the top ten. Sequencing was performed on blood. These receptor sequences come from a female donor with papillary thyroid cancer or a benign thyroid nodule (not recorded which). Some clones in this sample may be carry-over from other donors' samples. The CDR3 runs from the conserved cysteine through the conserved F or W. D genes are given only for firm matches. Size values are once, few and many counts, or a class for expanded clones, and some rows have none.

TRBJ1-2 TRBD1 many TRBV20-1 CSAQDRDRLRNYGYTF TGCAGTGCCCAGGATAGGGACAGACTGAGGAACTATGGCTACACCTTC
TRBJ1-4 . . TRBV5-1 CASSLESQGPKLFF TGCGCCAGCAGCTTGGAATCCCAAGGCCCAAAACTGTTTTTT
TRBJ1-2 . once TRBV30 CAWSPGTGGYTF TGTGCCTGGAGTCCAGGGACGGGTGGCTACACCTTC
TRBJ2-1 . many TRBV11-2 CASSPRDLSHNEQFF TGTGCCAGCAGCCCCCGGGACTTAAGCCACAATGAGCAGTTCTTC
TRBJ1-3 . many TRBV3-1 CASGPLPSGNTIYF TGTGCCAGTGGACCTCTCCCCTCTGGAAACACCATATATTTT
TRBJ2-7 TRBD1 . TRBV25-1 CASSGAGDSNYEQYF TGTGCCAGCAGTGGTGCAGGGGACAGCAACTACGAGCAGTACTTC
TRBJ1-5 . . TRBV15 CATSRDTGLGVYSNQPQHF TGTGCCACCAGCAGAGATACCGGCCTAGGGGTATATAGCAATCAGCCCCAGCATTTT
TRBJ2-3 TRBD1 many TRBV19 CASSRRTGWDTQYF TGTGCCAGTAGTAGGAGGACAGGGTGGGATACGCAGTATTTT
TRBJ2-3 TRBD2 many TRBV4-1 CASSLGLAGGPSTDTQYF TGCGCCAGCAGCCTCGGACTAGCGGGAGGACCTAGCACAGATACGCAGTATTTT
TRBJ1-6 . many TRBV7-2 CASSHPIAGNSPLHF TGTGCCAGCAGTCACCCAATAGCAGGAAATTCACCCCTCCACTTT
TRBJ2-5 TRBD2 . TRBV6-5 CASSYRHGTSGGSRETQYF TGTGCCAGCAGTTACCGTCACGGGACTAGCGGGGGGAGCCGGGAGACCCAGTACTTC
TRBJ2-7 . few TRBV7-9 CASSLVAEQYF TGTGCCAGCAGCTTAGTAGCCGAGCAGTACTTC
TRBJ1-2 TRBD1 . TRBV18 CASSRQGAQGYGYTF TGTGCCAGCTCACGCCAGGGGGCGCAGGGCTATGGCTACACCTTC
TRBJ2-1 . . TRBV6-4 CASSIGPDGGEQFF TGTGCCAGCAGCATAGGACCGGATGGCGGTGAGCAGTTCTTC
TRBJ1-6 TRBD1 many TRBV27 CASSPWTGVNSPLHF TGTGCCAGCAGTCCATGGACAGGGGTTAATTCACCCCTCCACTTT
TRBJ2-7 . many TRBV11-3 CASSPGPISEQYF TGTGCCAGCAGCCCCGGGCCCATAAGCGAGCAGTACTTC
TRBJ2-3 . many TRBV5-4 CASSPGRLGTDTQYF TGTGCCAGCAGCCCCGGACGATTGGGCACAGATACGCAGTATTTT
TRBJ1-1 TRBD1 many TRBV28 CASSLPTGATEAFF TGTGCCAGCAGTTTACCTACAGGGGCTACTGAAGCTTTCTTT
TRBJ1-3 . . TRBV5-1 CASSFGDSTLGAIYF .
TRBJ1-1 . many TRBV4-1 CASSQATGRNTEAFF TGCGCCAGCAGCCAGGCCACAGGCCGGAACACTGAAGCTTTCTTT
TRBJ1-3 . few TRBV27 CVSRSLGNIYF TGTGTCAGCAGAAGCCTAGGCAACATATATTTT
TRBJ1-2 TRBD1 many TRBV19 CASSIIGGDYGYTF TGTGCCAGTAGTATCATAGGGGGCGACTATGGCTACACCTTC
TRBJ2-5 . many TRBV2 CASSAHGVGVETQYF TGTGCCAGCAGTGCCCACGGGGTGGGTGTCGAGACCCAGTACTTC
TRBJ2-3 . many TRBV7-8 CASSVRLDPTDTQYF TGTGCCAGCAGCGTCCGACTAGACCCCACAGATACGCAGTATTTT
TRBJ2-3 . many TRBV19 CASSGVASNTDTQYF TGTGCCAGTAGTGGAGTAGCAAGTAACACAGATACGCAGTATTTT
TRBJ2-7 . medium-sized TRBV6-2/TRBV6-3 CASSRKAEQYF TGTGCCAGCAGTAGAAAGGCGGAGCAGTACTTC
TRBJ1-1 TRBD1 many TRBV6-2/TRBV6-3 CASSRLTGVNTEAFF TGTGCCAGCAGTCGTTTGACAGGGGTGAACACTGAAGCTTTCTTT
TRBJ1-5 . many TRBV5-8 CASKLYGGNQLQHF TGTGCCAGCAAATTGTACGGGGGAAATCAGCTCCAGCATTTT
TRBJ2-5 . . TRBV5-4 CASRRFRMGETQYF TGTGCCAGCAGAAGATTCCGAATGGGAGAGACCCAGTACTTC
TRBJ1-2 TRBD1 many TRBV3-1 CASSQGTGYGYTF TGTGCCAGCAGCCAGGGGACAGGCTATGGCTACACCTTC
TRBJ2-2 . many TRBV4-3 CASSQSVAGNTGELFF TGCGCCAGCAGCCAATCTGTGGCAGGGAACACCGGGGAGCTGTTTTTT
TRBJ1-4 TRBD1 many TRBV28 CASSSSGTGDEKLFF TGTGCCAGCAGTTCGAGTGGGACAGGGGATGAAAAACTGTTTTTT
TRBJ2-5 . many TRBV30 CAWSGGRETQYF TGTGCCTGGAGTGGAGGGAGAGAGACCCAGTACTTC
TRBJ1-3 . many TRBV10-1 CASSRDLGNTIYF TGCGCCAGCAGTCGGGACCTTGGAAACACCATATATTTT
TRBJ1-1 . . TRBV20-1 CSTPPVQVNTEAFF TGCAGTACCCCTCCCGTTCAGGTGAACACTGAAGCTTTCTTT
TRBJ2-5 . many TRBV5-6 CASSLGGYLSETGETQYF TGTGCCAGCAGCCTAGGTGGGTACTTGTCGGAGACGGGGGAGACCCAGTACTTC
TRBJ1-2 TRBD1 . TRBV15 CATSRDGQGGYTF TGTGCCACCAGCAGAGATGGACAGGGGGGCTACACCTTC
TRBJ2-2 TRBD1 many TRBV5-1 CASSLITGQGAGELFF TGCGCCAGCAGCTTAATAACGGGACAGGGTGCCGGGGAGCTGTTTTTT
TRBJ2-1 TRBD2 . TRBV19 CASSFGTSGEQFF TGTGCCAGTAGTTTCGGGACTAGCGGTGAGCAGTTCTTC
TRBJ2-2 TRBD1 few TRBV6-2/TRBV6-3 CASSSGTGVKLFF TGTGCCAGCAGTTCCGGGACAGGGGTTAAGCTGTTTTTT
TRBJ1-2 . many TRBV7-9 CASSPRDSSPYGYTF TGTGCCAGCAGCCCCCGCGACAGTTCCCCTTATGGCTACACCTTC